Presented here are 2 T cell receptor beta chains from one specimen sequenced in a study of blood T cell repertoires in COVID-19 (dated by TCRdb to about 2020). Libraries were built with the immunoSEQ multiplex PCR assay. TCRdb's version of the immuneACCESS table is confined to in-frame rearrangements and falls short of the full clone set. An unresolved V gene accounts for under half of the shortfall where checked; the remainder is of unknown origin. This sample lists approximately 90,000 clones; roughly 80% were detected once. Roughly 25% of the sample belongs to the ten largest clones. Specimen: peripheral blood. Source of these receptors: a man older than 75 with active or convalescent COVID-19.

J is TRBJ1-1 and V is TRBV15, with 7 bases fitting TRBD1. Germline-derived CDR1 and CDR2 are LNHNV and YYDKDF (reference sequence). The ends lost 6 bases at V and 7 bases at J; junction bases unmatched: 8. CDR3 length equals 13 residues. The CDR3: CATRQQGIGEAFF. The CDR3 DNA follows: TGTGCCACCAGACAACAGGGGATTGGTGAAGCTTTCTTT.

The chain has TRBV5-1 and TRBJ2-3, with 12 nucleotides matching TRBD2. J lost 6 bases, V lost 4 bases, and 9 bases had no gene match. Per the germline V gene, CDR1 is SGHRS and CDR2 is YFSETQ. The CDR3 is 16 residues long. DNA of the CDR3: TGCGCCAGCAGCACTGGGGCTAGCGGGGGGGCGGATACGCAGTATTTT. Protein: CASSTGASGGADTQYF.